This entry lists 24 T cell receptor beta chains sequenced from one sample in a study of blood T cell repertoires in COVID-19. Sequenced by immunoSEQ multiplex PCR; TCRdb stores in-frame clones only, minus some. The sample contains about 300,000 clones, under 90% of which appear only once. Sequencing was done on a sample of PBMCs or T cells enriched from blood (not recorded which). The receptor source for this set is a man aged 25 to 40 who had recovered from COVID-19.

The chain carries TRBV30 and TRBJ1-1; D might be TRBD1 (5 bases). From germline, CDR1 is GTSNPN and CDR2 SVGIG (reference sequence). Between the trimmed V and J ends, which lost 5 bases and 12 bases, there was a span of 19 bases. The CDR3 has 12 residues. Here the CDR3 reads CAWDPGSGEPFF. CDR3 nucleotides: TGTGCCTGGGATCCCGGATCGGGGGAACCTTTCTTT.

This chain connects TRBV7-2 to TRBJ2-7; 8 bases match TRBD2. V gave up 2 bases and J gave up 5 bases; unmatched junction bases: 11. The CDR3 is 16 amino acids. Germline lookup yields CDR1 SGHTA and CDR2 FQGNSA. The CDR3 nucleotides read TGTGCCAGCAGCTTAAGTCGTGGGCTAGCGGGTGACGAGCAGTACTTC. Amino acid sequence: CASSLSRGLAGDEQYF.

The chain employs TRBV19 and TRBJ1-3; 8 nucleotides align to TRBD1. The CDR3 has 15 residues. Germline V gene lookup returns CDR1 LNHDA and CDR2 SQIVND (reference sequence). Here the CDR3 reads CVSNSGTGLGNTIYF. CDR3 nucleotides: TGTGTCTCTAATTCTGGGACAGGTCTTGGAAACACCATATATTTT.

The chain combines TRBV7-8 with TRBJ2-7; D may be TRBD2 (6 bases). Trimming left V 2 bases short and J 4 bases short, with 36 bases between. Germline CDR1 reads SGHVS; CDR2 reads FQNEAQ. This CDR3 region has 22 residues. The CDR3 protein is CASSLLYGGIDPWATGGYEQYF. The CDR3 nucleotides read TGTGCCAGCAGCTTATTGTACGGGGGTATCGACCCATGGGCGACTGGAGGTTACGAGCAGTACTTC.

This clone was counted once. The J gene is TRBJ2-7, the V gene TRBV2, with D tentatively TRBD2 (6 bases). Per the germline V gene, CDR1 is SNHLY and CDR2 is FYNNEI. Trimming left V 11 bases short and J 5 bases short, with 19 bases between. The CDR3 runs to 13 residues. The CDR3 nucleotides are TGTGCCGCCAGCTTCTATCGGGGGAACGAGCAGTACTTC. The encoded protein is CAASFYRGNEQYF.

This clone was counted a few times. This chain joins TRBV7-2 and TRBJ2-1; 9 bases align to TRBD2. Germline trimming cut 8 bases from V and 4 bases from J; bases unmatched to any gene: 9. CDR3 length equals 15 residues. CDR1 and CDR2 from the germline V gene are SGHTA and FQGNSA. The CDR3 DNA follows: TGTGCCAGCCGACCGGCGGGGGGGCGATACAATGAGCAGTTCTTC. As protein: CASRPAGGRYNEQFF.

The chain recombines TRBV2 with TRBJ1-1; no firm D call. V dropped 6 bases and J dropped 0 bases, with 8 bases sitting between them. The CDR3 loop spans 13 amino acids. Germline-derived CDR1 and CDR2 are SNHLY and FYNNEI. The DNA of the CDR3 is TGTGCCAGCAGAGAATCAATGAACACTGAAGCTTTCTTT. Its translation is CASRESMNTEAFF.

The chain is built from TRBV28 and TRBJ1-2; D perhaps matches TRBD1 (6 bases). In germline, CDR1 is MDHEN, CDR2 SYDVKM. V lost 6 bases and J 6 bases, leaving 17 bases between the germline ends. There are 14 residues in the CDR3. The CDR3 region is CASRGAMPGDGYTF. DNA of the CDR3: TGTGCCAGCAGGGGGGCTATGCCAGGGGATGGCTACACCTTC.

The chain has TRBV15 and TRBJ2-2; 9 bases are shared with TRBD1. V shed 2 bases, J shed 3 bases, and the junction held 4 bases outside the gene matches. CDR1 is LNHNV and CDR2 is YYDKDF in the germline V gene (reference sequence). This CDR3 region has 16 residues. The CDR3 DNA reads as TGTGCCACCAGCAGACTAACAGGGGGCGACACCGGGGAGCTGTTTTTT. This translates into CATSRLTGGDTGELFF. The whole variable domain, filled in from reference TRBV15 and TRBJ2-2, reads DAMVIQNPRYQVTQFGKPVTLSCSQTLNHNVMYWYQQKSSQAPKLLFHYYDKDFNNEADTPDNFQSRRPNTSFCFLDIRSPGLGDTAMYLCATSRLTGGDTGELFFGEGSRLTVL.

The chain employs TRBV5-1 and TRBJ1-3; TRBD1 might be the D (6 bases). CDR1 SGHRS and CDR2 YFSETQ come from the germline V gene. Trimming took 4 bases from V and 2 from J, leaving 13 bases between them. The CDR3 contains 15 residues. CDR3 sequence (DNA): TGCGCCAGCAGCCCAGACAGGAGAGCTGGAAACACCATATATTTT. It specifies CASSPDRRAGNTIYF.

This sequence joins TRBV3-1 (or the pseudogene TRBV3-2) and TRBJ2-7, with 12 nucleotides matching TRBD2. With V trimmed by 4 bases and J by 6 bases, 1 base remained unmatched. This CDR3 contains 13 residues. Germline-derived CDR1 and CDR2 are LGHDT and YNNKEL (reference sequence). As DNA, the CDR3 is TGTGCCAGCAGCCCGACTAGCGGGAGCGAGCAGTACTTC. Translating gives CASSPTSGSEQYF.

The sample holds one count of this clone. The chain links TRBV5-4 to TRBJ1-2; 7 bases fit TRBD1. The V gene end was trimmed by 4 bases and the J gene end by 3 bases; junction bases not matched to a gene: 15. Germline V gene lookup returns CDR1 SGHNT and CDR2 YYREEE (reference sequence). This CDR3 is built from 17 residues. This chain's CDR3 is CASSDARPGGSYYGYTF. Written as DNA, the CDR3 is TGTGCCAGCAGCGACGCAAGGCCAGGGGGGTCGTACTATGGCTACACCTTC.

The V and J genes are TRBV7-9 and TRBJ2-7, with 8 bases fitting TRBD1. The germline gives CDR1 SEHNR, CDR2 FQNEAQ (reference sequence). The V gene end was trimmed by 5 bases and the J gene end by 3 bases; junction bases not matched to a gene: 6. CDR3 length: 14 amino acids. DNA of the CDR3: TGTGCCAGCAGCATGACAGGGGTTCTCTACGAGCAGTACTTC. It translates to CASSMTGVLYEQYF. Full variable domain (missing parts from reference TRBV7-9 and TRBJ2-7): DTGVSQNPRHKITKRGQNVTFRCDPISEHNRLYWYRQTLGQGPEFLTYFQNEAQLEKSRLLSDRFSAERPKGSFSTLEIQRTEQGDSAMYLCASSMTGVLYEQYFGPGTRLTVT.

This chain links TRBV21-1 with TRBJ1-2; TRBD1 is the table's D call and was not checked against the DNA. TRBV21-1 is labeled a pseudogene. The length of the CDR3 is 12 residues. The DNA of the CDR3 is TGTGCCAGCAGCAGCTCACCGACACGGCACACCTTC. Protein sequence: CASSSSPTRHTF.

CDR3 sequence (DNA): TGTGCCAGCAGCGGCGGGACAGGGGTTTACGAGCAGTACTTC. The encoded protein is CASSGGTGVYEQYF. The V call is TRBV9, the J call TRBJ2-7, with TRBD1 matching over 10 bases. V lost 3 bases, J lost 4 bases, and 4 bases stayed unmatched. The CDR3 consists of 14 residues. The V gene's germline CDR1 is SGDLS and CDR2 YYNGEE.

The J gene is TRBJ1-2, the V gene TRBV5-4; 7 bases line up with TRBD1. Germline V gives CDR1 SGHNT, CDR2 YYREEE (reference sequence). There are 12 residues in the CDR3. Trimming took 2 bases from V and 7 from J; bases not matched to a gene: 2. CDR3 sequence reads: CASSFHRGGYTF. The DNA of the CDR3 is TGTGCCAGCAGCTTCCACAGGGGTGGCTACACCTTC.

The chain links TRBV4-1 to TRBJ1-1; 9 bases match TRBD1. Trimming took 5 bases from V and 8 from J; bases not matched to a gene: 3. The CDR3 runs 12 residues. In germline, CDR1 is MGHRA, CDR2 YSYEKL. CDR3 protein: CASSAQGAEAFF. CDR3 DNA: TGCGCCAGCAGCGCACAGGGGGCGGAAGCTTTCTTT.

This clone was seen just once. The rearrangement uses TRBV19 and TRBJ2-6; TRBD1 matches at 9 bases. This CDR3 contains 16 residues. Trimming removed 7 bases from V and 2 bases from J; junction bases left unmatched: 6. Germline lookup yields CDR1 LNHDA and CDR2 SQIVND (reference sequence). The DNA of the CDR3 is TGTGCCAGTAATCCCCGGACAGGGGCTGGGGCCAACGTCCTGACTTTC. This gives the protein CASNPRTGAGANVLTF.

The chain combines TRBV7-9 with TRBJ1-4; D is undetermined. The CDR3 covers 16 residues. Germline V CDR1 and CDR2: SEHNR, FQNEAQ (reference sequence). The V gene lost 5 bases and the J gene lost 8 bases, with 21 bases spanning the gap. This CDR3 reads CASSTDTRTVGEKLFF. CDR3 bases: TGTGCCAGCAGCACAGACACTAGAACGGTGGGCGAAAAACTGTTTTTT.

The chain combines TRBV15 with TRBJ1-2, with D perhaps TRBD1 (5 bases). CDR3 size: 12 residues. The V end lost 5 bases, the J end lost 6 bases, and 10 bases lay between the germline ends. Germline CDR1 LNHNV, CDR2 YYDKDF (reference sequence). Here the CDR3 reads CATSSLGDGYTF. CDR3 coding DNA: TGTGCCACCAGCTCGTTAGGGGATGGCTACACCTTC.

V usage is TRBV24-1 and J usage is TRBJ2-3; 7 bases are a match to TRBD2. Germline CDR1 is KGHDR and CDR2 is SFDVKD. CDR3 length: 17 amino acids. V was pared by 5 bases and J by 0 bases, with 10 bases of the junction left unmatched. The CDR3, as DNA: TGTGCCACCAGTGGCCCCGGCCTAGCGGCTAGCACAGATACGCAGTATTTT. Its translation: CATSGPGLAASTDTQYF.

This rearrangement joins TRBV3-1 (or the pseudogene TRBV3-2) to TRBJ2-2; D may be TRBD1 (5 bases). This CDR3 contains 16 residues. Germline loops: CDR1 LGHDT, CDR2 YNNKEL (reference sequence). Trimming shortened V by 4 bases and J by 1 base, and 13 bases separated the two germline ends. DNA for the CDR3: TGTGCCAGCAGCCTCCGAAGGGGCCTGAACACCGGGGAGCTGTTTTTT. It encodes CASSLRRGLNTGELFF.

The chain couples TRBV6-1 to TRBJ1-1, with 7 positions matching TRBD1. This CDR3 is 15 amino acids long. J gave up 1 base and V 2 bases, and 4 bases lay outside the gene matches. Germline loops: CDR1 MNHNS, CDR2 SASEGT. The CDR3 sequence: CASSEPDRPNTEAFF. CDR3 sequence (DNA): TGTGCCAGCAGTGAACCGGACAGGCCGAACACTGAAGCTTTCTTT.

The V call is TRBV7-6, the J call TRBJ2-3, with TRBD2 matching 9 bases. The V gene's germline CDR1 is SGHVS and CDR2 FNYEAQ. The junction had 4 bases not matched to a gene; V was cut back by 5 bases and J by 4 bases. The CDR3 is 14 residues long. CDR3 region: CASSRGGAPDTQYF. The CDR3 DNA follows: TGTGCCAGCAGCCGCGGGGGGGCCCCAGATACGCAGTATTTT.